The rows below give T cell receptor beta chains drawn from one sample of a study of Ad26.COV2.S vaccination and SARS-CoV-2 variants. Sequencing was performed with immunoSEQ multiplex PCR; in TCRdb, only in-frame clones are kept and a portion is missing. The profile shows 300,000 to 350,000 clones, 86% of them singletons. Sequencing used peripheral blood, obtained in a trial of Ad26.COV2.S vaccine versus placebo. These receptors all stem from a person between 18 and 65 years old who received the Ad26.COV2.S COVID-19 vaccine or a placebo. Each CDR3 is given with its conserved first and last residue. D genes are given only for firm matches. Some rows mark clone size as missing; the rest say once, few, many or name a class of expanded clone.

TRBJ1-1	.	.	TRBV7-9	TGTGCCAGCAGCTTAGCTGGCTCCCCAGGCCCTCAAGCTTTCTTT	CASSLAGSPGPQAFF
TRBJ1-4	.	.	TRBV19	TGTGCCAGTAGTTTGTGGACGGATAATGAAAAACTGTTTTTT	CASSLWTDNEKLFF
TRBJ1-2	TRBD1	once	TRBV7-8	TGTGCCAGCAGCTTGGACAGGACGAACTATGGCTACACCTTC	CASSLDRTNYGYTF
TRBJ2-3	.	once	TRBV9	TGTGCCAGCAGCTTCCCTGGGGGAAATACGCAGTATTTT	CASSFPGGNTQYF
TRBJ1-1	.	.	TRBV12-3/TRBV12-4	TGTGCCAGCAGTCCTCGACAGGACACTGAAGCTTTCTTT	CASSPRQDTEAFF
TRBJ1-2	TRBD1	.	TRBV18	TGTGCCAGCTCACCGAGACAGGGTTATGGCTACACCTTC	CASSPRQGYGYTF
TRBJ2-5	.	.	TRBV30	TGTGCCTGGAGTTGGGATAAGGGGACCCAGTACTTC	CAWSWDKGTQYF
TRBJ1-1	.	once	TRBV24-1	TGTGCCACCAGTGGTTTGTGGGCTGAAGCTTTCTTT	CATSGLWAEAFF
TRBJ2-7	.	.	TRBV6-5	TGTGCCAGCAGTTACTCGCCAGGGAAGACCTACGAGCAGTACTTC	CASSYSPGKTYEQYF
TRBJ1-1	.	once	TRBV3-1/TRBV3-2	TGTGCCAGCAGCCAAGATCTTGCTAGGGGAGGAGATGCCGACACTGAAGCTTTCTTT	CASSQDLARGGDADTEAFF
TRBJ1-1	.	.	TRBV15	TGTGCCACCAGCACCAGGACGGGGACCTCGAACACTGAAGCTTTCTTT	CATSTRTGTSNTEAFF
TRBJ2-1	TRBD2	.	TRBV4-1	TGCGCCAGCAGCCAAGGGGCCGGGGGGGCATATGAGCAGTTCTTC	CASSQGAGGAYEQFF
TRBJ1-6	.	.	TRBV18	TGTGCCAGCTCCGGAGTAACTGATAACTCCTATAATTCACCCCTCCACTTT	CASSGVTDNSYNSPLHF
TRBJ2-3	.	.	TRBV19	TGTGCCAGTAACGGCCGCACAGATACGCAGTATTTT	CASNGRTDTQYF
TRBJ2-3	TRBD2	.	TRBV4-2	TGTGCCAGCAGCCCCGGCGGTTCCAGCGGGGACACAGATACGCAGTATTTT	CASSPGGSSGDTDTQYF
TRBJ2-4	.	.	TRBV25-1	TGTGCCAGCAGTGAATATGACATTCAGTACTTC	CASSEYDIQYF
TRBJ2-5	TRBD2	.	TRBV19	TGTGCCAGTAAGTCTAGCGGGGGTACGGAGACCCAGTACTTC	CASKSSGGTETQYF
TRBJ1-6	.	.	TRBV6-2/TRBV6-3	TGTGCCAGCAGCTATCGACAGTTTAATTCACCCCTCCACTTT	CASSYRQFNSPLHF
TRBJ1-3	.	.	TRBV9	TGTGCCAGCAGCGTAGTAGGTAGTGCCATCTCTGGAAACACCATATATTTT	CASSVVGSAISGNTIYF
TRBJ1-6	.	once	TRBV27	TGTGCCAGCAGCCCGACAAGTAATTCACCCCTCCACTTT	CASSPTSNSPLHF
TRBJ1-1	.	.	TRBV19	TGTGCCAGTAGTTTACAGGGTGTCACTGAAGCTTTCTTT	CASSLQGVTEAFF
TRBJ2-5	TRBD2	.	TRBV5-4	TGTGCCAGCAGTCCGACTAGCGGGGGTCAAGAGACCCAGTACTTC	CASSPTSGGQETQYF
TRBJ2-1	.	.	TRBV4-3	TGCGCCAGCAGCAACCACTGGGGGGAGCGCAATGAGCAGTTCTTC	CASSNHWGERNEQFF
TRBJ1-2	.	.	TRBV11-2	TGTGCCAGCAGCTTAGACCCAGGCGGTGGCTACACCTTC	CASSLDPGGGYTF
TRBJ2-1	.	.	TRBV7-9	TGTGCCAGCAGCTTAGGGCTGGGGGCTGTTAACAATGAGCAGTTCTTC	CASSLGLGAVNNEQFF
TRBJ1-5	TRBD1	.	TRBV12-5	TGTGCTAGTGGGCCGGGACAGGGGGCTGTTCAGCCCCAGCATTTT	CASGPGQGAVQPQHF
TRBJ2-2	TRBD1	.	TRBV3-1/TRBV3-2	TGTGCCAGCAGCCAAGTATCTGGGACAGCTGCCGGAGAACCGAACACCGGGGAGCTGTTTTTT	CASSQVSGTAAGEPNTGELFF
TRBJ2-2	TRBD2	.	TRBV5-6	TGTGCCAGCAGCCTACGGACTAGCGGGGGTCACACCGGGGAGCTGTTTTTT	CASSLRTSGGHTGELFF
TRBJ2-5	.	.	TRBV29-1	TGCAGCGTTGGAATAGGAGGGGGGGAGACCCAGTACTTC	CSVGIGGGETQYF
TRBJ2-2	.	.	TRBV14	TGTGCCAGCAGCCCTCGCCGGGCGGGGTACCGGGAGCTGTTTTTT	CASSPRRAGYRELFF
TRBJ2-6	.	.	TRBV3-1/TRBV3-2	TGTGCCAGCAGCCTTAGCTCTGGGGCCAACGTCCTGACTTTC	CASSLSSGANVLTF
TRBJ1-2	.	.	TRBV9	TGTGCCAGCAGCCCCCGTAGGGGCGCCCCTAACTATGGCTACACCTTC	CASSPRRGAPNYGYTF
TRBJ1-3	.	.	TRBV6-5	TGTGCCAGCAGTTACATGGCAGGGTCCTCTGGAAACACCATATATTTT	CASSYMAGSSGNTIYF
TRBJ2-6	.	once	TRBV6-5	TGTGCCAGCAGCTTCGTGGGGTCTGGGGCCAACGTCCTGACTTTC	CASSFVGSGANVLTF
TRBJ1-3	TRBD1	.	TRBV27	TGTGCCAGCAGTTTAGGCAGGGGGACCGCTGGAAACACCATATATTTT	CASSLGRGTAGNTIYF
TRBJ2-6	.	.	TRBV4-1	TGCGCCAGCAGCCCCCCTGGGGTTCCTGGGGCCAACGTCCTGACTTTC	CASSPPGVPGANVLTF
TRBJ1-6	.	.	TRBV7-2	TGTGCCAGCAGCTTGAGACAGTTTAATTCACCCCTCCACTTT	CASSLRQFNSPLHF
TRBJ1-2	.	few	TRBV7-8	TGTGCCAGCAGCTTAGGGGCTCTCTATGGCTACACCTTC	CASSLGALYGYTF
TRBJ1-5	.	once	TRBV4-2	TGTGCCAGCAGCCAAGGATGGGACCGGGACTTTGATTATAGCAATCAGCCCCAGCATTTT	CASSQGWDRDFDYSNQPQHF
TRBJ1-2	.	.	TRBV12-3/TRBV12-4	TGTGCCAGCAGTTGGTCGAGGGGCTACACCTTC	CASSWSRGYTF
TRBJ1-5	TRBD1	.	TRBV4-1	TGCGCCAGCAGCCAACCTGACAGGGGCCTGGGTAATCAGCCCCAGCATTTT	CASSQPDRGLGNQPQHF
TRBJ1-4	TRBD1	.	TRBV9	TGTGCCAGCAGCCCGCGGCAGGGGGGTGAAAAACTGTTTTTT	CASSPRQGGEKLFF
TRBJ2-3	TRBD2	.	TRBV3-1/TRBV3-2	TGTGCCAGCAGCCTACTAGCGGATACGCAGTATTTT	CASSLLADTQYF